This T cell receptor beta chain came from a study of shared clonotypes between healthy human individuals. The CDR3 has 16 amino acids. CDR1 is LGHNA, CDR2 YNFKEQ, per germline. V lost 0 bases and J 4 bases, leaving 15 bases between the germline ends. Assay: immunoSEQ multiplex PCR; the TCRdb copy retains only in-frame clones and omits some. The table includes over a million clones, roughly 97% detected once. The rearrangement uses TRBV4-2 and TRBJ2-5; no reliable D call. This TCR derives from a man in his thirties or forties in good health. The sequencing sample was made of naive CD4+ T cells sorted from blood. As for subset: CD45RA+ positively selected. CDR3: CASSQDPRRVRETQYF. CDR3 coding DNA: TGTGCCAGCAGCCAAGATCCGCGAAGGGTCAGAGAGACCCAGTACTTC.